The 4 T cell receptor beta chains in this list originate from one sample, sequenced in a study of CD4 T cells in relation to SARS-CoV-2 and coronaviruses. Assay: immunoSEQ multiplex PCR; the TCRdb copy retains only in-frame clones and omits some. The data contain 20,000 or so clones, around 72% of them singletons. Before the COVID-19 pandemic, during about 2011-2019, CD4+ T cells were taken from unexposed donors. CD4+ T cells were isolated from the cells after around 10 days of culture. No antigen has been assigned to these receptors. The sequenced sample consisted of CD4+ T cells from PBMCs, cultured in vitro. These receptors all come from a human donor in good health.

The chain uses TRBV18 and TRBJ1-5; 7 bases are a match to TRBD1. Germline-derived CDR1 and CDR2 are KGHSH and LQKENI. The ends lost 3 bases at V and 3 bases at J; junction bases unmatched: 8. This CDR3 comprises 16 residues. The CDR3 DNA is TGTGCCAGCTCACCCGACAGGGAAAGGGTCAATCAGCCCCAGCATTTT. As protein: CASSPDRERVNQPQHF.

The V and J genes are TRBV7-6 and TRBJ2-1; TRBD2 matches at 9 bases. With 1 base clipped from V and 3 bases from J, the junction kept 1 base outside the gene matches. CDR3 length: 15 amino acids. Germline lookup yields CDR1 SGHVS and CDR2 FNYEAQ. In nucleotides, the CDR3 is TGTGCCAGCAGCTTAGATAGCGGGAGCTACAATGAGCAGTTCTTC. It codes for CASSLDSGSYNEQFF.

The genes are TRBV6-5 and TRBJ1-5, with 8 bases aligning to TRBD1. Trimming cost V 5 bases and J 5 bases; bases outside gene matches: 8. Per the germline V gene, CDR1 is MNHEY and CDR2 is SVGAGI. The CDR3 covers 15 residues. CDR3 nucleotides: TGTGCCAGCAGTAGACAGGGGATCGCGGATCAGCCCCAGCATTTT. It is translated as CASSRQGIADQPQHF.

J is TRBJ2-2 and V is TRBV11-3; 8 positions agree with TRBD1. Germline CDR1 is SGHNT and CDR2 is YENEEA. The trim removed 5 bases at V and 0 bases at J, leaving 5 bases unmatched. This CDR3 region has 16 residues. The CDR3 DNA follows: TGTGCCAGCAGCCAAGGGACAGGAACGAACACCGGGGAGCTGTTTTTT. It specifies CASSQGTGTNTGELFF.